These 4 T cell receptor beta chains share one sample of origin, sequenced in a study of T cells after yellow fever vaccination. One entry per CDR3 protein results from TCRdb running MiXCR on the 5' RACE reads. The repertoire holds under 500,000 distinct CDR3 sequences, with 18% as singletons. The source was PBMCs, collected before the yellow fever booster vaccination. The source is a young man who received the YFV17D yellow fever vaccine.

This clonotype appeared a few times. The genes are TRBV5-1 and TRBJ2-3; 7 bases map to TRBD2. The V gene's germline CDR1 is SGHRS and CDR2 YFSETQ. The CDR3 loop spans 14 amino acids. After removal of 3 bases from V and 2 bases from J, the junction contained 3 bases not matched to a gene. In nucleotides, the CDR3 is TGCGCCAGCAGCTCCCTAGCGGACACAGATACGCAGTATTTT. This gives the protein CASSSLADTDTQYF.

This clonotype occurred a few times. The chain links TRBV18 to TRBJ1-2; 11 bases agree with TRBD1. This CDR3 is built from 16 residues. Germline V gene data show CDR1 as KGHSH and CDR2 as LQKENI. After removal of 3 bases from V and 8 bases from J, the junction contained 11 bases not matched to a gene. CDR3 residues: CASSPNTGQGAFGYTF. Written as DNA, the CDR3 is TGTGCCAGCTCACCGAACACAGGACAGGGGGCGTTCGGCTACACCTTC.

The chain combines TRBV5-1 with TRBJ1-1; D ambiguous. The V end lost 0 bases, the J end lost 1 base, and 13 bases lay between the germline ends. The CDR3 sequence is 16 residues long. The germline V gene has CDR1 SGHRS and CDR2 YFSETQ. The CDR3: CASSLDSALANTEAFF. CDR3 in DNA: TGCGCCAGCAGCTTGGATAGCGCCTTGGCGAACACTGAAGCTTTCTTT.

This clonotype was seen repeatedly, ten times or more. The chain links TRBV5-1 to TRBJ1-1; no clear D. Germline V gene sequence: CDR1 SGHRS, CDR2 YFSETQ. Trimming pared 1 base from V and 6 bases from J, leaving 13 bases between. The CDR3 is 14 amino acids. CDR3 protein: CASSLRVGGAEAFF. The CDR3, as DNA: TGCGCCAGCAGCTTGAGGGTCGGAGGCGCTGAAGCTTTCTTT.